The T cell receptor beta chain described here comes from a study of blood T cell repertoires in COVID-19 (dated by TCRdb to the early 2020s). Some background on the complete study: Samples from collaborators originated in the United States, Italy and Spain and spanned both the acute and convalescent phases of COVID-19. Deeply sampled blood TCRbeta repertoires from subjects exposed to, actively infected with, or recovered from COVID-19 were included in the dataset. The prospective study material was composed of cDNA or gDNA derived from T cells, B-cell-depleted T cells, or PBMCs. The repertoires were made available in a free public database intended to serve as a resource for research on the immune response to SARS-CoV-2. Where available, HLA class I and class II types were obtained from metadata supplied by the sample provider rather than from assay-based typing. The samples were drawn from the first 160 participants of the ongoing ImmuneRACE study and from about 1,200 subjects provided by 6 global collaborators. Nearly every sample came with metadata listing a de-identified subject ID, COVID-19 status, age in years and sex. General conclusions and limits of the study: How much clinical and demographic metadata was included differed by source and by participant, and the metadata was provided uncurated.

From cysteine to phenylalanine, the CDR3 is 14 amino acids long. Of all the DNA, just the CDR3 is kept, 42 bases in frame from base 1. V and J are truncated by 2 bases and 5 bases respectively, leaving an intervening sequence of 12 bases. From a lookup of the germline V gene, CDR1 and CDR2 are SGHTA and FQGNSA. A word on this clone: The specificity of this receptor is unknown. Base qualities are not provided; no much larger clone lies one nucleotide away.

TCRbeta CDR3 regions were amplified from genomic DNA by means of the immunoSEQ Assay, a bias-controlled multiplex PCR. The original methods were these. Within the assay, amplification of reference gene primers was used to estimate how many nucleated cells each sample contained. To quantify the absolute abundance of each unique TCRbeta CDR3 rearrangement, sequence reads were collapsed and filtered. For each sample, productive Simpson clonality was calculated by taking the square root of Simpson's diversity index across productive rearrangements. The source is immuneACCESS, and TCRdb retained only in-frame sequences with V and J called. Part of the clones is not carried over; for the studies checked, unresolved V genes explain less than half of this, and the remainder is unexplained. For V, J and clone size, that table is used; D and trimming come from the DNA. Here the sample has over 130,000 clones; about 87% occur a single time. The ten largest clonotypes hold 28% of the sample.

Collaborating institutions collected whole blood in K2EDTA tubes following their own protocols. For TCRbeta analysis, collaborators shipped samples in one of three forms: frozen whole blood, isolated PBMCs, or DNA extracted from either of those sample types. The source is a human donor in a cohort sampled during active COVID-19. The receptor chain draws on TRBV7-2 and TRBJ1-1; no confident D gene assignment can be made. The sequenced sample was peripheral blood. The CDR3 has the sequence CASSLISGGTEAFF. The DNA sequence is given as TGTGCCAGCAGCTTAATATCAGGAGGGACTGAAGCTTTCTTT.